This record looks at one T cell receptor beta chain sequence and its context. The target of this receptor is not known. There are no base qualities to consult, and no much larger clone falls within one base. The source of the sample is a study of blood T cell repertoires in COVID-19 (dated by TCRdb to about 2020). About the study as a whole: The collaborator samples originated in the United States, Italy and Spain and spanned the acute and convalescent phases of COVID-19. The material from the prospective study consisted of cDNA or gDNA derived from T cells, B-cell-depleted T cells, or PBMCs. The dataset comprised deeply sampled blood TCRbeta repertoires from subjects exposed to, actively infected with, or recovered from COVID-19. The repertoires were released in a freely available public database intended as a resource for research on the immune response to SARS-CoV-2. Samples were obtained from the ongoing ImmuneRACE study (first 160 participants) and from 1,254 subjects provided by 6 global collaborators. A de-identified subject ID, COVID-19 status, age in years and sex were almost always included in the sample metadata. HLA class I and class II types, where available, came from metadata supplied by the sample provider rather than from assay-based typing. Overall results and qualifications from the work: The amount of clinical and demographic metadata varied by source and participant and was provided uncurated.

The CDR3 starts with the cysteine, ends with the phenylalanine, and has 13 residues. The entry retains the CDR3 DNA only, 39 bases that are in frame from base 1. According to the germline V gene, CDR1 reads MNHEY and CDR2 reads SVGAGI. V is reduced by 9 bases and J by 0 bases, leaving a spacing of 9 bases between them. TCRbeta CDR3 regions were amplified from genomic DNA by means of the immunoSEQ Assay, a bias-controlled multiplex PCR. As for the original processing: Nucleated cell counts per sample were estimated from amplification of reference gene primers within the assay. To quantify the absolute abundance of each unique TCRbeta CDR3 rearrangement, sequence reads were collapsed and filtered. For each sample, productive Simpson clonality was calculated as the square root of Simpson's diversity index across productive rearrangements. TCRdb took this table from immuneACCESS and kept in-frame rearrangements with V and J called. Such tables lack part of the clones; where checked against another copy, unresolved V genes explain under half of the gap, and the rest is unexplained. Clone size and V and J calls were adopted from that table, with D and trimming inferred from the DNA. The sample table lists about 190,000 clones, 90% of them with a count of one. Clones ranked in the top ten supply approximately 0.62% of the sample.

Whole blood was collected in K2EDTA tubes by collaborating institutions according to the institutions' own protocols. For TCRbeta analysis, collaborator samples were shipped as frozen whole blood, as isolated PBMCs, or as DNA extracted from either sample type. The sequence came from a middle-aged man with acute or convalescent COVID-19. This chain is built from TRBV6-5 and TRBJ1-5, and possibly TRBD1, on 6 matching bases. Material for sequencing was peripheral blood. The bases are TGTGCCAGACCGACAGGTAGCAATCAGCCCCAGCATTTT. The resulting protein is CARPTGSNQPQHF.